A selection of T cell receptor beta chains follows, all from one sample in a study of neurological immune-mediated disorders. TCRdb redid the calling of the 5' RACE reads with MiXCR, one entry per CDR3 protein. This sample has under 70,000 distinct CDR3 sequences, with about 3.7% found just once. The sample comprised PBMCs. The receptors come from a woman aged 55-69 years with multiple sclerosis. The CDR3 runs from the conserved cysteine through the conserved F or W. A D gene is named only where the DNA matches it firmly. Only some rows state a clone size, as once, few, many or a class for expanded clones.

cdr3_length,v_call,j_call,d_call,clone_size,cdr3_aa,cdr3_nt
18,TRBV5-1,TRBJ1-1,-,many,CASSLAAGMGAKNTEAFF,TGCGCCAGCAGCTTGGCCGCAGGGATGGGGGCGAAGAACACTGAAGCTTTCTTT
14,TRBV21-1,TRBJ1-1,-,many,CASPPGSSNTEAFF,TGTGCCAGCCCCCCAGGATCGTCAAACACTGAAGCTTTCTTT
14,TRBV29-1,TRBJ1-1,-,many,CSVVSGGFGTEAFF,TGCAGCGTTGTGTCTGGGGGTTTCGGGACTGAAGCTTTCTTT
13,TRBV10-3,TRBJ2-7,-,many,CAISMADSYEQYF,TGTGCCATCAGTATGGCGGACAGTTACGAGCAGTACTTC
14,TRBV7-9,TRBJ2-5,-,many,CASSLAGTPETQYF,TGTGCCAGCAGCTTAGCCGGAACCCCAGAGACCCAGTACTTC
14,TRBV7-2,TRBJ2-5,-,many,CASSLPRIQETQYF,TGTGCCAGCAGCTTACCCCGAATTCAAGAGACCCAGTACTTC
14,TRBV3-1,TRBJ1-1,TRBD1,many,CASSLGQVGTEAFF,TGTGCCAGCAGCCTCGGACAGGTCGGCACTGAAGCTTTCTTT
13,TRBV20-1,TRBJ1-2,-,many,CSARDRTVRGYTF,TGCAGTGCTAGAGATAGGACAGTACGGGGCTACACCTTC
14,TRBV5-1,TRBJ2-3,-,many,CASSHRARAYTQYF,TGCGCCAGCAGCCACCGGGCCCGGGCATATACGCAGTATTTT
13,TRBV12-3/TRBV12-4,TRBJ2-1,-,many,CASSFRGGSEQFF,TGTGCCAGCAGTTTCAGGGGCGGTAGTGAGCAGTTCTTC
14,TRBV4-2,TRBJ2-7,-,-,CASSQDTGPSEKYF,TGTGCCAGCAGCCAAGATACCGGACCTTCAGAGAAGTACTTC
15,TRBV5-1,TRBJ2-7,-,many,CASSSTGLVSYEQYF,TGCGCCAGCAGCTCTACAGGGCTTGTCTCCTACGAGCAGTACTTC
14,TRBV11-2,TRBJ1-4,-,many,CASSLDRVNEKLFF,TGTGCCAGCAGCTTAGACAGGGTTAATGAAAAACTGTTTTTT
15,TRBV5-6,TRBJ2-3,TRBD1,many,CASSPGTGGTDTQYF,TGTGCCAGCAGCCCCGGGACAGGGGGCACAGATACGCAGTATTTT
13,TRBV6-6,TRBJ2-2,TRBD1,many,CASSRGHTGELFF,TGTGCCAGCAGCAGGGGGCACACCGGGGAGCTGTTTTTT
12,TRBV7-9,TRBJ2-3,-,many,CASSLRTDTQYF,TGTGCCAGCAGCTTACGAACAGATACGCAGTATTTT
11,TRBV10-3,TRBJ2-7,-,-,CAISEGGEQYF,TGTGCCATCAGTGAGGGAGGAGAGCAGTACTTC
16,TRBV7-9,TRBJ2-1,TRBD1,many,CASSPGQGPTYNEQFF,TGTGCCAGCAGCCCAGGACAGGGGCCTACCTACAATGAGCAGTTCTTC
16,TRBV20-1,TRBJ2-1,TRBD2,many,CSARPPGLAGGNEQFF,TGCAGTGCTAGACCTCCGGGACTAGCGGGAGGCAATGAGCAGTTCTTC
13,TRBV7-9,TRBJ2-1,-,many,CASSLEGGNEQFF,TGTGCCAGCAGCTTAGAAGGGGGCAATGAGCAGTTCTTC
13,TRBV10-3,TRBJ2-3,TRBD2,-,CATSAGLTDTQYF,TGTGCCACCTCAGCGGGACTCACAGATACGCAGTATTTT
12,TRBV2,TRBJ2-5,-,many,CASSDRGETQYF,TGTGCCAGCAGTGACCGGGGGGAGACCCAGTACTTC
12,TRBV29-1,TRBJ2-1,-,many,CSVEHDSYEQFF,TGCAGCGTTGAACATGACAGTTACGAGCAGTTCTTC
11,TRBV29-1,TRBJ1-1,-,many,CSVGLLSGAFF,TGCAGCGTTGGCCTCCTCTCGGGAGCTTTCTTT
14,TRBV4-3,TRBJ2-2,-,many,CASRLDQNTGELFF,TGCGCCAGCAGACTAGACCAGAACACCGGGGAGCTGTTTTTT
15,TRBV4-1,TRBJ2-7,TRBD2,many,CASSQDRIAGDEQYF,TGCGCCAGCAGCCAAGATCGGATAGCGGGAGACGAGCAGTACTTC
14,TRBV20-1,TRBJ2-1,TRBD1,many,CSASRDRNYNEQFF,TGCAGTGCTAGCCGGGACAGGAACTACAATGAGCAGTTCTTC
21,TRBV15,TRBJ1-5,-,-,CATSRDSLAGALTLSNQPQHF,TGTGCCACCAGCAGAGATTCCCTGGCAGGGGCCCTTACTCTTAGCAATCAGCCCCAGCATTTT
14,TRBV28,TRBJ1-2,-,many,CASIEGGVNYGYTF,TGTGCCAGCATAGAGGGGGGGGTTAACTATGGCTACACCTTC
15,TRBV7-8,TRBJ2-3,TRBD2,many,CASSLLAGVTDTQYF,TGTGCCAGCAGCCTATTAGCGGGAGTGACAGATACGCAGTATTTT
16,TRBV6-5,TRBJ2-3,TRBD1,many,CASSTRQGRGTDTQYF,TGTGCCAGCAGTACCAGACAGGGCCGGGGAACAGATACGCAGTATTTT
14,TRBV10-3,TRBJ1-4,-,many,CAISRTDGGEKLFF,TGTGCCATCAGCAGGACAGATGGGGGGGAAAAACTGTTTTTT
12,TRBV20-1,TRBJ1-5,-,many,CSARSGNQPQHF,TGCAGTGCTAGGAGCGGGAATCAGCCCCAGCATTTT
15,TRBV24-1,TRBJ1-2,-,-,CATSDHGTAVYGYTF,TGTGCCACCAGTGATCATGGGACGGCCGTCTATGGCTACACCTTC
13,TRBV20-1,TRBJ2-5,-,many,CSARWTLGETQYF,TGCAGTGCTCGTTGGACTCTCGGGGAGACCCAGTACTTC
15,TRBV20-1,TRBJ2-5,TRBD2,many,CSASGLAGTQETQYF,TGCAGTGCTAGTGGGCTAGCGGGAACCCAAGAGACCCAGTACTTC
13,TRBV7-6,TRBJ1-5,-,many,CASSNRVDQPQHF,TGTGCCAGCAGCAACAGGGTCGATCAGCCCCAGCATTTT
13,TRBV5-1,TRBJ2-5,-,many,CASSLIEQETQYF,TGCGCCAGCAGCTTGATCGAACAAGAGACCCAGTACTTC
13,TRBV28,TRBJ1-2,TRBD1,many,CASIPGTGVGYTF,TGTGCCAGCATACCCGGGACAGGGGTCGGCTACACCTTC
15,TRBV12-3/TRBV12-4,TRBJ1-5,-,many,CASSLTSGYNQPQHF,TGTGCCAGCAGTTTAACCAGCGGGTACAATCAGCCCCAGCATTTT